A single sample gave rise to the 23 T cell receptor beta chains below, sequenced in a study of T cell changes during pregnancy in multiple sclerosis. Method: immunoSEQ multiplex PCR; TCRdb's copy keeps in-frame clones and lacks some. This sample carries around 68,000 clones, 75% to 95% of them seen once, and the ten largest clones take approximately 0.41%. The sequencing here drew on CD4+ T cells from peripheral blood mononuclear cells, taken before pregnancy. These receptors were taken from a female donor with multiple sclerosis, enrolled in a pregnancy study.

The chain combines TRBV6-5 with TRBJ1-4; D not certain. Trimming removed 5 bases from V and 5 bases from J, with 9 bases in between. This CDR3 is 13 amino acids long. The germline gives CDR1 MNHEY, CDR2 SVGAGI. Written as DNA, the CDR3 is TGTGCCAGCAGTACAGCAATCAATGAAAAACTGTTTTTT. This sequence encodes CASSTAINEKLFF.

This rearrangement joins TRBV7-9 to TRBJ2-1; 13 nucleotides agree with TRBD2. The V and J ends lost 1 base and 1 base, in that order; junction bases with no gene match: 1. CDR3 length: 17 amino acids. Germline CDR1 reads SEHNR; CDR2 reads FQNEAQ (reference sequence). This CDR3 reads CASSLGGLAGSYNEQFF. CDR3 DNA sequence: TGTGCCAGCAGCTTAGGGGGACTAGCGGGATCCTACAATGAGCAGTTCTTC.

The genes are TRBV4-1 and TRBJ2-5; 14 bases map to TRBD2. The CDR3 length is 17 residues. The germline gives CDR1 MGHRA, CDR2 YSYEKL. J lost 5 bases, V lost 4 bases, and 9 bases had no gene match. The chain's CDR3 is CASSPWTSGGPVETQYF. CDR3 nucleotides: TGCGCCAGCAGCCCCTGGACTAGCGGGGGGCCCGTCGAGACCCAGTACTTC.

The chain recombines TRBV30 with TRBJ2-2; 13 nucleotides agree with TRBD2. The germline CDR1 and CDR2 sequences are GTSNPN and SVGIG (reference sequence). CDR3 size: 17 residues. V shed 3 bases, J shed 6 bases, and the junction held 10 bases outside the gene matches. DNA of the CDR3: TGTGCCTGGAGCGGGGGACTAGCGGGAAACTTTCCCGGGGAGCTGTTTTTT. Protein: CAWSGGLAGNFPGELFF.

This chain connects TRBV27 to TRBJ2-7; 7 nucleotides match TRBD1. The CDR3 loop spans 15 amino acids. Germline CDR1 is MNHEY and CDR2 is SMNVEV (reference sequence). The junction had 6 bases not matched to a gene; V was cut back by 3 bases and J by 1 base. The DNA of the CDR3 is TGTGCCAGCAGTTTGGACAGGCGACGATCCTACGAGCAGTACTTC. Encoded protein: CASSLDRRRSYEQYF.

V and J are TRBV28 and TRBJ1-2; weak D call: TRBD1 (6 bases). This CDR3 has 14 amino acids. Looked up from germline, CDR1 is MDHEN and CDR2 is SYDVKM. The V end was cut by 5 bases, the J end by 8 bases, with 18 bases between. The CDR3 spells CASSPRGGVRGYTF. CDR3 in DNA: TGTGCCAGCAGTCCTCGGGGGGGCGTTAGGGGCTACACCTTC.

V gene TRBV9 combines with J gene TRBJ2-1, with 7 nucleotides matching TRBD2. The J segment lost 7 bases and the V segment lost 0 bases, leaving 16 bases of the junction unmatched. The germline V gene encodes CDR1 SGDLS and CDR2 YYNGEE. The CDR3 sequence is 18 residues long. The CDR3 region has the DNA TGTGCCAGCAGCGTAGGTATAGGGGCGGGAGCGGGTAGAAATGAGCAGTTCTTC. Protein: CASSVGIGAGAGRNEQFF.

With regard to this clone: The junction shows a germline mismatch at one end, possibly a read error. The CDR3 is CASSYRDSNNEQFF. The CDR3 coding sequence is TGTGCCAGCAGCTATCGGGACTCCAACAATGAGCAGTTCTTC. The genes are TRBV7-2 and TRBJ2-1, with D possibly matching TRBD2 (6 bases). CDR1 SGHTA and CDR2 FQGNSA come from the germline V gene. The CDR3 spans 14 residues.

The CDR3 DNA sequence: TGTGCCATCAGTAAGGACAGCGGAGACACCGGGGAGCTGTTTTTT. This sequence encodes CAISKDSGDTGELFF. V usage is TRBV10-3 and J usage is TRBJ2-2; a possible D gene is TRBD1 (6 bases). V was clipped by 5 bases and J by 3 bases, with 13 bases between them. CDR3 length: 15 amino acids. Germline V CDR1 and CDR2: ENHRY, SYGVKD.

The CDR3 loop is CASSPRDTNNEQFF. CDR3 nucleotide sequence: TGTGCCAGCAGCCCCCGGGACACCAACAATGAGCAGTTCTTC. This chain uses TRBV5-4 with TRBJ2-1; the D gene is possibly TRBD1 (6 bases). In germline, CDR1 is SGHNT, CDR2 YYREEE (reference sequence). The CDR3 sequence is 14 residues long. The ends were cut back, 4 bases at V and 5 bases at J, with 13 bases in the middle.

The genes are TRBV27 and TRBJ1-3; 9 bases align to TRBD1. The CDR3 covers 15 residues. V was pared by 5 bases and J by 0 bases, with 2 bases of the junction left unmatched. Germline-derived CDR1 and CDR2 are MNHEY and SMNVEV (reference sequence). The CDR3 DNA follows: TGTGCCAGCAGTCGGACAGGGGACTCTGGAAACACCATATATTTT. It codes for CASSRTGDSGNTIYF.

The J gene is TRBJ1-2, the V gene TRBV6-5; possible D gene TRBD1, 6 bases. CDR3 length: 14 residues. Trimming stripped 5 bases from V and 0 bases from J, with 10 bases between. In germline, CDR1 is MNHEY, CDR2 SVGAGI. The CDR3: CASSGQSSNYGYTF. CDR3 bases: TGTGCCAGCAGTGGACAGAGTTCTAACTATGGCTACACCTTC.

This clone was seen a handful of times. V is TRBV19 and J is TRBJ1-1; weak D call: TRBD1 (5 bases). V was trimmed by 7 bases and J by 0 bases, leaving 9 bases between them. The length of the CDR3 is 13 residues. The germline CDR1 and CDR2 sequences are LNHDA and SQIVND (reference sequence). DNA of the CDR3: TGTGCCAGTACCAGGGTCATGAACACTGAAGCTTTCTTT. It is translated as CASTRVMNTEAFF.

This chain connects TRBV30 to TRBJ1-3, with 8 bases identical to TRBD1. CDR1 and CDR2 from the germline V gene are GTSNPN and SVGIG (reference sequence). This CDR3 is built from 16 residues. Trimming took 2 bases from V and 4 from J; bases not matched to a gene: 10. CDR3 amino acids: CAWSRGAGGAGNTIYF. In DNA, the CDR3 is TGTGCCTGGAGTAGGGGGGCAGGGGGCGCCGGAAACACCATATATTTT.

This chain uses TRBV5-1 with TRBJ1-3; D unresolved. The CDR3 runs 13 residues. The germline gives CDR1 SGHRS, CDR2 YFSETQ. The V end was cut by 0 bases, the J end by 4 bases, with 5 bases between. CDR3 sequence reads: CASSLAQGNTIYF. The CDR3 DNA reads as TGCGCCAGCAGCTTGGCCCAGGGAAACACCATATATTTT.

This chain links TRBV11-3 with TRBJ2-1; 11 bases fit TRBD2. The CDR3 has 15 residues. V shed 4 bases and J 7 bases; nucleotides not matched to a gene: 6. Germline lookup yields CDR1 SGHNT and CDR2 YENEEA. The CDR3 protein is CASSSLAGGRNEQFF. The CDR3 region has the DNA TGTGCCAGCAGCTCCCTAGCGGGGGGTAGAAATGAGCAGTTCTTC.

This clone showed up just once. The chain employs TRBV7-9 and TRBJ2-6; no clear D gene. The CDR3 contains 14 residues. The germline V gene encodes CDR1 SEHNR and CDR2 FQNEAQ (reference sequence). Between the trimmed V and J ends, which lost 3 bases and 2 bases, there was a span of 5 bases. The CDR3 nucleotides read TGTGCCAGCAGCTTCGGTCCTGGGGCCAACGTCCTGACTTTC. It specifies CASSFGPGANVLTF.

The chain joins TRBV7-2 to TRBJ1-1, with 9 bases aligning to TRBD1. Germline CDR1 is SGHTA and CDR2 is FQGNSA. The CDR3 has 16 amino acids. V dropped 7 bases and J dropped 4; count of bases not matched to a gene: 13. Here the CDR3 reads CASTRTGTGSSTEAFF. The CDR3, as DNA: TGTGCCAGCACCCGTACCGGGACAGGGTCTTCCACTGAAGCTTTCTTT.

The V gene is TRBV28, the J gene TRBJ1-2, with 8 bases that match TRBD1. The CDR3 is 15 residues long. Germline V gene data show CDR1 as MDHEN and CDR2 as SYDVKM. J lost 7 bases, V lost 6 bases, and 13 bases had no gene match. CDR3 in DNA: TGTGCCAGCAGGCCAAGTCAGGGGGCAGGATCTGGCTACACCTTC. Translating gives CASRPSQGAGSGYTF.

The chain carries TRBV5-3 and TRBJ1-3; D not resolved. TRBV5-3 is designated an ORF whose function remains uncertain. This CDR3 is 19 amino acids long. V lost 2 bases to trimming and J lost 0 bases, with 21 bases between them. CDR3 sequence (DNA): TGTGCCAGAAGCTTTATTCCCGGGAACGGGCTATACTCTGGAAACACCATATATTTT. Translating gives CARSFIPGNGLYSGNTIYF.

V gene TRBV9 combines with J gene TRBJ1-2; 7 nucleotides align to TRBD1. V was clipped by 6 bases and J by 0 bases; unmatched bases: 5. Germline V gene lookup returns CDR1 SGDLS and CDR2 YYNGEE. The CDR3 totals 14 residues. The CDR3 here is CASTSQGTNYGYTF. The CDR3 region has the DNA TGTGCCAGCACCTCACAGGGGACTAACTATGGCTACACCTTC.

V and J are TRBV30 and TRBJ1-5; perhaps TRBD1 as D (5 bases). The CDR3 is 15 residues long. Trimming removed 1 base from V and 3 bases from J, with 13 bases in between. Germline CDR1 and CDR2: GTSNPN and SVGIG (reference sequence). The CDR3 DNA sequence: TGTGCCTGGAGTGCCTCAGGGATCTACAATCAGCCCCAGCATTTT. Amino acid sequence: CAWSASGIYNQPQHF.

This chain uses TRBV28 with TRBJ2-7, with 7 bases identical to TRBD1. After removal of 5 bases from V and 2 bases from J, the junction contained 9 bases not matched to a gene. The germline V gene encodes CDR1 MDHEN and CDR2 SYDVKM. This CDR3 has 15 amino acids. CDR3 coding DNA: TGTGCCAGCAGTCATCCGGGACAGAAAACCTACGAGCAGTACTTC. Translated, it gives CASSHPGQKTYEQYF.